These T cell receptor beta chains were read from a single sample in a study of T-cell reconstitution after alpha-beta-depleted transplantation in children. TCRdb itself ran the PCR reads through MiXCR, one entry per CDR3 protein. The table has around 370,000 distinct CDR3 sequences, around a tenth seen once. The sequences come from PBMCs from the stem cell graft donor, collected from the stem cell graft. The receptors stem from a human donor who donated a stem cell graft to a child with acute lymphoblastic leukemia. The CDR3 runs from the conserved cysteine through the conserved F or W. The D gene is left open where the match is weak. Rows may omit the clone size; those that give it use once, few, many or a size class.

d_gene	v_gene	j_gene	abundance	CDR3nt	CDR3aa
TRBD1	TRBV18	TRBJ2-7	few	TGTGCCAGCTCAAAACAGGGGGCCGCGTCCTACGAGCAGTACTTC	CASSKQGAASYEQYF
-	TRBV5-1	TRBJ2-1	-	TGCGCCACCCGAGAACACCCGGATAAGAATGAGCAGTTCTTC	CATREHPDKNEQFF
-	TRBV5-6	TRBJ2-7	-	TGTGCCAGCAGCTCGACCGGGAGCCGCGAGCAGTACTTC	CASSSTGSREQYF
TRBD2	TRBV29-1	TRBJ2-7	-	TGCAGCGTTTGCCTCGTAGCGGGGTACGAGCAGTACTTC	CSVCLVAGYEQYF
-	TRBV6-1	TRBJ2-1	-	TGTGCCAGCACCAAATCGGGCGCAAGCTCCTACAATGAGCAGTTCTTC	CASTKSGASSYNEQFF
-	TRBV4-1	TRBJ2-3	once	TGCGCCAGCAGCCAAGTAGGTAGTCGGGGCACAGATACGCAGTATTTC	CASSQVGSRGTDTQYF
TRBD1	TRBV28	TRBJ1-5	many	TGTGCCAGCAGTTTAGCAGGGGGCCCTCAGCCCCAGCATTTT	CASSLAGGPQPQHF
-	TRBV3-1	TRBJ1-1	once	TGTGCCAGCAGCCGGGCCCCCGAAGTCGCCCTTCTTGAAGCTTTCTTT	CASSRAPEVALLEAFF
TRBD2	TRBV18	TRBJ2-3	many	TGTGCCAGCTCGCCACTAGCGGGAGGGCCAGATACGCAGTATTTT	CASSPLAGGPDTQYF
-	TRBV5-1	TRBJ2-1	-	TGCGCCAGCAGCTCCGGGACTTTACTTTACAATGAGCAGTTCTTC	CASSSGTLLYNEQFF
-	TRBV7-9	TRBJ2-7	-	TGTGCCAGCAGGCACAGTACCTTCTACGAGCAGTACTTC	CASRHSTFYEQYF